The clone carrying this TCR beta chain was seen a handful of times. Its antigen is unknown. The ends lost 3 bases at V and 7 bases at J; junction bases unmatched: 5. Germline CDR1 and CDR2: MNHEY and SMNVEV (reference sequence). This CDR3 contains 15 residues. In the PCR, 60 Vbeta and 13 Jbeta primers were used. Assay used: immunoSEQ multiplex PCR; TCRdb lists only in-frame clones, some missing. The sample contains approximately 150,000 clones, approximately 78% of which appear only once. The sample comes from a study of cytomegalovirus exposure and HLA in healthy donors. On the study more broadly: Among the roughly 400 donors who were genotyped, approximately 76% fell in the genetic ancestry cluster that is associated with self-reported Caucasian donors. Study observations and caveats: Earlier findings revealed that most TCR beta V segments proved productive either about 87% or about 30% of the time. The study listed 150 to 200 cytomegalovirus-associated TCR beta chains.

The sequencing sample was made of PBMCs. The TCR sequence derives from a human donor in good health. This chain uses TRBV27 with TRBJ1-6, with 8 bases aligning to TRBD1. The CDR3 sequence: CASSFSTGANSPLHF. Here the CDR3 DNA reads TGTGCCAGCAGTTTCTCGACAGGGGCCAATTCACCCCTCCACTTT.